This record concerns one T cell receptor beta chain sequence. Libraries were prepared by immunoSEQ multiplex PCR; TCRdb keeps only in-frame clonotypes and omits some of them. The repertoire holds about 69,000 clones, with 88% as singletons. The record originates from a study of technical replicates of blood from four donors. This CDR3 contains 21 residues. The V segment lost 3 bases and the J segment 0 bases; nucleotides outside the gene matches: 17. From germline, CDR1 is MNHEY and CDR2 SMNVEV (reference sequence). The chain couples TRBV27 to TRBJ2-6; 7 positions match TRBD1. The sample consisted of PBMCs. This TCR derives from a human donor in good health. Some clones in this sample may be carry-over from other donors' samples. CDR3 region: CASSFDGRPWDRSSGANVLTF. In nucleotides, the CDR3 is TGTGCCAGCAGTTTCGACGGACGTCCCTGGGACAGAAGCTCTGGGGCCAACGTCCTGACTTTC.